The 32 T cell receptor beta chains presented below share a single source sample, sequenced in a study of blood T cell repertoires in COVID-19 (dated by TCRdb to 2018 to 2020). Library creation used the immunoSEQ multiplex PCR assay. TCRdb's version of the immuneACCESS table is confined to in-frame rearrangements and falls short of the full clone set. An unresolved V gene accounts for under half of the shortfall where checked; the remainder is of unknown origin. This sample gives 250,000 to 350,000 clones in total; 92% of them show up just once. Of the sample, about 18% is held by the ten largest clones. The specimen was PBMCs or T cells enriched from blood (not recorded which). The source is a woman in her 30s who had recovered from COVID-19.

The chain couples TRBV6-2 or TRBV6-3 to TRBJ2-2; 8 bases match TRBD2. Germline V CDR1 and CDR2: MNHEY, SVGEGT. J gave up 9 bases and V 6 bases, and 12 bases lay outside the gene matches. The CDR3 is 15 residues long. CDR3 in DNA: TGTGCCAGCAGCCCGGGAGGGGACCCCCAACGGGAGCTGTTTTTT. This codes for CASSPGGDPQRELFF.

The chain combines TRBV29-1 with TRBJ2-1, with TRBD1 matching 7 bases. Germline V lookup: CDR1 SQVTM, CDR2 ANQGSEA. V gave up 5 bases and J gave up 2 bases; unmatched junction bases: 3. The CDR3 totals 13 residues. CDR3 in DNA: TGCAGCGTTACCGGGACAGCCTACAATGAGCAGTTCTTC. Residues: CSVTGTAYNEQFF.

The chain couples TRBV4-1 to TRBJ2-2; 8 nucleotides align to TRBD2. Per the germline V gene, CDR1 is MGHRA and CDR2 is YSYEKL. This CDR3 has 17 amino acids. Germline trimming cut 0 bases from V and 4 bases from J; bases unmatched to any gene: 7. CDR3 coding DNA: TGCGCCAGCAGCCAAGAAGGTCAAGCGGGAGTCACCGGGGAGCTGTTTTTT. This translates into CASSQEGQAGVTGELFF.

The chain carries TRBV11-2 and TRBJ1-2; D uncertain. The CDR3 length is 14 residues. CDR1 and CDR2 (germline): SGHAT, FQNNGV. V was cut by 0 bases and J by 7 bases, with 12 bases left in between. The CDR3 is CASSLEASRLGYTF. Here the CDR3 DNA reads TGTGCCAGCAGCTTAGAAGCCTCCCGTCTTGGCTACACCTTC. Combining the CDR3 with reference TRBV11-2 and TRBJ1-2 gives the whole variable domain EAGVAQSPRYKIIEKRQSVAFWCNPISGHATLYWYQQILGQGPKLLIQFQNNGVVDDSQLPKDRFSAERLKGVDSTLKIQPAKLEDSAVYLCASSLEASRLGYTFGSGTRLTVV.

The chain uses TRBV5-1 and TRBJ1-2; 10 nucleotides line up with TRBD1. The CDR3 extends over 14 amino acids. Germline CDR1 SGHRS, CDR2 YFSETQ. V trimming: 3 bases; J trimming: 3 bases; junction bases outside the gene matches: 2. The CDR3 coding sequence is TGCGCCAGCAGCTCGACAGGGGGCGACTATGGCTACACCTTC. Residues: CASSSTGGDYGYTF.

V gene TRBV3-1 (or the pseudogene TRBV3-2) combines with J gene TRBJ2-7, with 13 bases fitting TRBD2. The ends lost 0 bases at V and 1 base at J; junction bases unmatched: 15. Germline V gives CDR1 LGHDT, CDR2 YNNKEL (reference sequence). This CDR3 is 21 amino acids long. CDR3 nucleotides: TGTGCCAGCAGCCAAGATCCCCCAGGAGGACTAGCGGGAGAAGGGTCCTACGAGCAGTACTTC. Translation gives CASSQDPPGGLAGEGSYEQYF.

V gene TRBV11-1 combines with J gene TRBJ2-1; 8 bases are a match to TRBD1. Germline lookup yields CDR1 SGHAT and CDR2 FQDESV (reference sequence). The J segment lost 8 bases and the V segment lost 5 bases, leaving 11 bases of the junction unmatched. The CDR3 has 15 amino acids. The CDR3 loop reads CASSPRGRGRDEQFF. The CDR3 DNA sequence: TGTGCCAGCAGCCCTCGGGGCAGGGGGCGTGATGAGCAGTTCTTC. The full variable domain, completed using reference TRBV11-1 and TRBJ2-1, is EAEVAQSPRYKITEKSQAVAFWCDPISGHATLYWYRQILGQGPELLVQFQDESVVDDSQLPKDRFSAERLKGVDSTLKIQPAELGDSAMYLCASSPRGRGRDEQFFGPGTRLTVL.

The gene calls are TRBV29-1 and TRBJ1-1; D not certain. V lost 2 bases, J lost 2 bases, and 12 bases lay in between. The CDR3 has 14 amino acids. CDR1 SQVTM and CDR2 ANQGSEA come from the germline V gene. The CDR3 protein is CSVEPLLANTEAFF. The CDR3 DNA reads TGCAGCGTTGAACCTCTACTTGCCAACACTGAAGCTTTCTTT. Full variable domain (remainder filled in from reference TRBV29-1 and TRBJ1-1): SAVISQKPSRDICQRGTSLTIQCQVDSQVTMMFWYRQQPGQSLTLIATANQGSEATYESGFVIDKFPISRPNLTFSTLTVSNMSPEDSSIYLCSVEPLLANTEAFFGQGTRLTVV.

The chain couples TRBV10-3 to TRBJ2-7; D is ambiguous. CDR3 length: 14 residues. Germline lookup yields CDR1 ENHRY and CDR2 SYGVKD. Trimming cost V 0 bases and J 3 bases, with 9 bases left between them. CDR3 bases: TGTGCCATCAGTGAGTCTCCCCAGGTCTACGAGCAGTACTTC. Amino acids: CAISESPQVYEQYF.

The chain joins TRBV5-1 to TRBJ1-1; possibly TRBD1 for D (6 bases). Trimming stripped 5 bases from V and 2 bases from J, with 13 bases between. The CDR3 spans 14 residues. Germline CDR1 and CDR2: SGHRS and YFSETQ. This CDR3 reads CASSRVGANTEAFF. DNA of the CDR3: TGCGCCAGCAGTCGGGTGGGGGCTAACACTGAAGCTTTCTTT.

The CDR3 DNA sequence: TGTGCCAGCATAGAGACAGTCGGAAACACCATATATTTT. Its translation: CASIETVGNTIYF. The chain uses TRBV28 and TRBJ1-3; perhaps TRBD1 as D (5 bases). Trimming cost V 7 bases and J 4 bases, with 11 bases left between them. There are 13 residues in the CDR3. Germline V CDR1 and CDR2: MDHEN, SYDVKM.

The chain is built from TRBV4-2 and TRBJ2-1; TRBD2 aligns across 9 bases. The CDR3 runs to 16 residues. Germline V gene data show CDR1 as LGHNA and CDR2 as YNFKEQ. Trimming at V came to 4 bases and at J to 9 bases, leaving 13 bases not matched to a gene. The CDR3 DNA reads TGTGCCAGCAGCCCGGGCGGGGGGGGAGATTTTGGTGAGCAGTTCTTC. Residues: CASSPGGGGDFGEQFF.

This clone occurred a few times. The CDR3 is CASSRTGFSNQPQHF. The CDR3 region has the DNA TGTGCCAGTAGTAGGACAGGGTTTAGCAATCAGCCCCAGCATTTT. The chain links TRBV19 to TRBJ1-5, with 8 bases aligning to TRBD1. Germline V gives CDR1 LNHDA, CDR2 SQIVND (reference sequence). J lost 0 bases, V lost 4 bases, and 2 bases had no gene match. This CDR3 region has 15 residues.

V gene TRBV24-1 combines with J gene TRBJ2-3; 9 bases match TRBD1. The CDR3 has 15 residues. CDR1 and CDR2 (germline): KGHDR, SFDVKD. Germline trimming cut 4 bases from V and 4 bases from J; bases unmatched to any gene: 5. Here the CDR3 DNA reads TGTGCCACCAGTGACTTGGACAGGGGTCCAGATACGCAGTATTTT. Protein: CATSDLDRGPDTQYF.

The chain recombines TRBV7-9 with TRBJ1-2, with 7 bases that match TRBD1. The trim removed 4 bases at V and 0 bases at J, leaving 11 bases unmatched. The CDR3 runs 17 residues. Per the germline V gene, CDR1 is SEHNR and CDR2 is FQNEAQ (reference sequence). CDR3 nucleotide sequence: TGTGCCAGCAGCTCCCCCCTTGACAGGGCAGCTAACTATGGCTACACCTTC. The encoded protein is CASSSPLDRAANYGYTF.

The rearrangement joins TRBV2 to TRBJ2-2; D not resolved. This CDR3 is 14 amino acids long. Germline V gene lookup returns CDR1 SNHLY and CDR2 FYNNEI. V was cut by 5 bases and J by 0 bases, with 7 bases left in between. CDR3 sequence reads: CASSMGANTGELFF. DNA of the CDR3: TGTGCCAGCAGTATGGGCGCGAACACCGGGGAGCTGTTTTTT.

V gene TRBV28 combines with J gene TRBJ1-2, with 9 bases fitting TRBD1. Germline V CDR1 and CDR2: MDHEN, SYDVKM. V trimming: 5 bases; J trimming: 4 bases; junction bases outside the gene matches: 5. This CDR3 has 14 residues. The CDR3 here is CASSPGTGSYGYTF. Here the CDR3 DNA reads TGTGCCAGCAGTCCCGGGACAGGGAGCTATGGCTACACCTTC.

This rearrangement joins TRBV7-2 to TRBJ2-1; a weak D match, TRBD2 (5 bases). Germline CDR1 is SGHTA and CDR2 is FQGNSA. Deletions cut 1 base from V and 6 bases from J, with 13 bases between. This CDR3 contains 15 residues. CDR3 amino acids: CASSLDRARGNEQFF. The CDR3 DNA sequence: TGTGCCAGCAGCTTAGACCGGGCCCGGGGCAATGAGCAGTTCTTC.

The rearrangement joins TRBV28 to TRBJ1-1; 9 nucleotides match TRBD1. V trimming: 6 bases; J trimming: 1 base; junction bases outside the gene matches: 12. The CDR3 is made up of 17 amino acids. Germline V gene lookup returns CDR1 MDHEN and CDR2 SYDVKM. The CDR3 sequence: CASSHRGPLVGNTEAFF. As DNA, the CDR3 is TGTGCCAGCAGCCACAGGGGGCCATTGGTCGGGAACACTGAAGCTTTCTTT. The complete variable domain, with remaining parts taken from reference TRBV28 and TRBJ1-1, reads DVKVTQSSRYLVKRTGEKVFLECVQDMDHENMFWYRQDPGLGLRLIYFSYDVKMKEKGDIPEGYSVSREKKERFSLILESASTNQTSMYLCASSHRGPLVGNTEAFFGQGTRLTVV.

The V and J genes are TRBV11-3 and TRBJ2-1; 13 bases fit TRBD2. Germline loops: CDR1 SGHNT, CDR2 YENEEA. This CDR3 comprises 17 residues. Trimming at V came to 0 bases and at J to 7 bases, leaving 6 bases not matched to a gene. The CDR3 region has the DNA TGTGCCAGCAGCTTAGAAGGGACTAGCGGGGAAGGGAATGAGCAGTTCTTC. Translation gives CASSLEGTSGEGNEQFF.

The chain employs TRBV28 and TRBJ1-2; 8 bases match TRBD1. The CDR3 spans 15 residues. Germline loops: CDR1 MDHEN, CDR2 SYDVKM. The trim removed 5 bases at V and 8 bases at J, leaving 13 bases unmatched. The CDR3 reads CASSPRQGLGRGYTF. DNA for the CDR3: TGTGCCAGCAGTCCAAGACAGGGGCTCGGGAGAGGCTACACCTTC.

CDR3 DNA: TGTGCCAGCAGCAAATCTCCTAGCGGGAGGGAGGAGCAGTTCTTC. It is translated as CASSKSPSGREEQFF. The rearrangement joins TRBV21-1 to TRBJ2-1; the DNA was not compared with TRBD2, the D call given in the table. TRBV21-1 is described as a pseudogene. The CDR3 spans 15 residues.

This chain joins TRBV7-9 and TRBJ2-7; D uncertain. The germline V and J ends were trimmed by 5 bases and 6 bases, with 23 bases remaining between them. The germline V gene encodes CDR1 SEHNR and CDR2 FQNEAQ (reference sequence). The CDR3 runs 16 residues. The CDR3 region is CASSERPALKVSEQYF. DNA for the CDR3: TGTGCCAGCAGCGAGCGCCCAGCGTTAAAGGTCTCCGAGCAGTACTTC.

The chain recombines TRBV19 with TRBJ2-1; 8 nucleotides align to TRBD1. Germline values: CDR1 LNHDA, CDR2 SQIVND (reference sequence). Germline trimming cut 5 bases from V and 4 bases from J; bases unmatched to any gene: 10. The CDR3 totals 16 residues. CDR3 in amino acids: CASSPRPGQVYNEQFF. As DNA, the CDR3 is TGTGCCAGTAGTCCAAGACCGGGACAGGTATACAATGAGCAGTTCTTC. Full variable domain (missing parts from reference TRBV19 and TRBJ2-1): DGGITQSPKYLFRKEGQNVTLSCEQNLNHDAMYWYRQDPGQGLRLIYYSQIVNDFQKGDIAEGYSVSREKKESFPLTVTSAQKNPTAFYLCASSPRPGQVYNEQFFGPGTRLTVL.

V and J are TRBV7-2 and TRBJ2-1; D might be TRBD2 (5 bases). Trimming pared 3 bases from V and 6 bases from J, leaving 15 bases between. CDR3 size: 15 residues. CDR1 is SGHTA, CDR2 FQGNSA, per germline. CDR3 in amino acids: CASSFYEGLGNEQFF. The CDR3 nucleotides read TGTGCCAGCAGCTTTTACGAGGGCCTGGGCAATGAGCAGTTCTTC.

The genes are TRBV28 and TRBJ1-4, with a tentative D call TRBD1 (5 bases). Germline loops: CDR1 MDHEN, CDR2 SYDVKM. The CDR3 loop spans 12 amino acids. Trimming removed 10 bases at V and 3 bases at J, with 9 bases between. The CDR3 spells CATSGANEKLFF. The CDR3 nucleotides are TGTGCCACCTCGGGGGCTAATGAAAAACTGTTTTTT.

Note on this clone: Relative to the germline gene, one junction end is altered; a read error may explain this. CDR3 protein: CASSPVRGRGANVLTF. CDR3 DNA: TGTGCTAGCAGCCCAGTGCGGGGGAGAGGGGCCAACGTCCTGACTTTC. The chain couples TRBV7-7 to TRBJ2-6, with TRBD2 matching 7 bases. CDR3 size: 16 residues. Germline V gene sequence: CDR1 SSHAT, CDR2 FNYEAQ (reference sequence).

The rearrangement uses TRBV28 and TRBJ1-5; D not resolved. Trimming removed 6 bases from V and 3 bases from J, with 15 bases in between. The CDR3 runs to 15 residues. The germline V gene has CDR1 MDHEN and CDR2 SYDVKM. The CDR3 loop is CASSLGSGNNQPQHF. The DNA for the CDR3 is TGTGCCAGCAGCCTCGGGTCCGGGAACAATCAGCCCCAGCATTTT.

The chain recombines TRBV6-2 or TRBV6-3 with TRBJ2-7; 8 bases are shared with TRBD1. The CDR3 is 14 residues long. V lost 5 bases, J lost 2 bases, and 5 bases stayed unmatched. The V gene's germline CDR1 is MNHEY and CDR2 SVGEGT. The DNA for the CDR3 is TGTGCCAGCAGTAGGACAGGGAGTCCCTACGAGCAGTACTTC. Translation gives CASSRTGSPYEQYF.

This rearrangement joins TRBV5-4 to TRBJ2-5; 8 bases are a match to TRBD2. The CDR3 totals 15 residues. With 1 base clipped from V and 2 bases from J, the junction kept 4 bases outside the gene matches. The germline V gene has CDR1 SGHNT and CDR2 YYREEE (reference sequence). CDR3 protein: CASSLPGGRQETQYF. In DNA, the CDR3 is TGTGCCAGCAGCTTGCCGGGAGGGAGACAAGAGACCCAGTACTTC.

The chain joins TRBV28 to TRBJ2-2; the D gene is possibly TRBD1 (6 bases). Germline V gene data show CDR1 as MDHEN and CDR2 as SYDVKM. The CDR3 has 12 amino acids. V was pared by 3 bases and J by 12 bases, with 11 bases between. CDR3 loop: CASSLGQRQLFF. The CDR3 DNA sequence: TGTGCCAGCAGTTTGGGACAACGGCAGCTGTTTTTT.

The genes are TRBV3-1 (or the pseudogene TRBV3-2) and TRBJ2-1; 9 nucleotides match TRBD2. This CDR3 is built from 15 residues. CDR1 LGHDT and CDR2 YNNKEL come from the germline V gene (reference sequence). V lost 4 bases, J lost 3 bases, and 4 bases stayed unmatched. This CDR3 reads CASSRGGGDYNEQFF. The DNA for the CDR3 is TGTGCCAGCAGCCGTGGCGGGGGGGACTACAATGAGCAGTTCTTC.